The source of this T cell receptor (beta chain) is a study of T-cell memory formation after mild COVID-19. Study background: Across donors, TCR clusters were largely donor specific. General study results and limits: Cross-reactive memory appears to have joined, as suggested by some responding clones showing up in pre-infection memory. The SARS-CoV-2 specificity of second-wave clones reaching peak at day 37 remained unverified. Day 15 to 85 contracting clones showed balanced CD4/CD8; day 15 to 37 expanders favored CD4+.

This CDR3 has 14 residues. V was clipped by 4 bases and J by 2 bases, with 12 bases between them. Using its own MiXCR run on the 5' RACE reads, TCRdb lists one record per CDR3 protein. The data contain approximately 340,000 distinct CDR3 sequences, about 16% of them singletons. This clonotype was counted many times. The antigen remains unidentified. The chain carries TRBV12-3 or TRBV12-4 and TRBJ2-7, with a weak D call TRBD2 (5 bases). This sequence originates from a man aged 18 to 30 who had mild COVID-19 (a few samples of this study predate the infection). Cell type and time point are not known. Sequenced input: PBMCs or a T cell subset sorted from them (not recorded which). The CDR3 here is CASSSDSPPYEQYF. The CDR3 DNA reads as TGTGCCAGCAGTTCGGACTCTCCGCCCTACGAGCAGTACTTC.